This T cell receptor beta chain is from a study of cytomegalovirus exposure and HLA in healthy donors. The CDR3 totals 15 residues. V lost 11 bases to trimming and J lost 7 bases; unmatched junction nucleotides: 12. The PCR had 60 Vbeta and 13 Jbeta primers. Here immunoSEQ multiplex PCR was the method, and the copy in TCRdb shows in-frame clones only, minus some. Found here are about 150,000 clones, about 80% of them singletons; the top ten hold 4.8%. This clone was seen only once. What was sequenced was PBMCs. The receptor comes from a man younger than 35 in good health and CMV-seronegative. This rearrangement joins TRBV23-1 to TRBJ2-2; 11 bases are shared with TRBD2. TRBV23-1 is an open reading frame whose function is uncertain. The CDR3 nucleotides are TGCGCCTCCCGGGCTAGCGGGAGGATAGGCGGGGAGCTGTTTTTT. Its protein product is CASRASGRIGGELFF.